A selection of T cell receptor beta chains follows, all from one sample in a study of T cells after posttransplantation cyclophosphamide. Using immunoSEQ multiplex PCR, the repertoire was profiled, and TCRdb retains in-frame clones only, with some absent. The repertoire yields 20,000 to 25,000 clones, none seen only once; the top ten contain roughly 6.6%. The sequenced sample consisted of PBMCs. All receptors derive from a woman aged 60 to 75 in good health, CMV-negative, and a related stem cell transplant donor. CDR3s include the opening cysteine and the closing phenylalanine or tryptophan. The D gene is left open where the match is weak. Where a row states a size, it is once, few, many or the class of an expanded clone; other rows omit it.

>TRBD2|TRBJ2-7|many|TRBV5-1
TGCGCCAGCAGCCCCTCTAGCGGGCGTTCCTACGAGCAGTACTTC
CASSPSSGRSYEQYF
>TRBD2|TRBJ2-7|NA|TRBV14
TGTGCCAGCAGCTCCCGAGGGGGACTAGCGGGAGGAGTGCAGTACTTC
CASSSRGGLAGGVQYF
>TRBD1|TRBJ2-5|many|TRBV28
TGTGCCAGCAGTTTGGGACAGGGGGCGGGTGAGACCCAGTACTTC
CASSLGQGAGETQYF
>NA|TRBJ2-3|few|TRBV7-2
TGTGCCAGCAGCTTAGTGGGACACCACACAGATACGCAGTATTTT
CASSLVGHHTDTQYF
>NA|TRBJ1-5|many|TRBV7-3
TGTGCCAGTACACAGCTTAGTGCGAGCAATCAGCCCCAGCATTTT
CASTQLSASNQPQHF
>TRBD1|TRBJ2-7|many|TRBV19
TGTGCCAGTAGTCCCACGACAGGGGGGCACGAGCAGTACTTC
CASSPTTGGHEQYF
>TRBD2|TRBJ2-5|many|TRBV7-3
TGTGCCAGCAGCGCTGCCGGGACTAGCCCCGGAGAGACCCAGTACTTC
CASSAAGTSPGETQYF
>TRBD2|TRBJ2-7|many|TRBV7-2
TGTGCCAGCAGCTTAGGGACTAGGCTCGAGCAGTACTTC
CASSLGTRLEQYF
>TRBD1|TRBJ1-2|many|TRBV9
TGTGCCAGCAGCGTAGCCGGGACAGCCTATGGCTACACCTTC
CASSVAGTAYGYTF
>TRBD1|TRBJ1-5|many|TRBV4-3
TGCGCCAGCAGCCAAGATTACAGGGGCAGCAATCAGCCCCAGCATTTT
CASSQDYRGSNQPQHF
>NA|TRBJ2-5|many|TRBV11-3
TGTGCCAGCAGCACGGACAGTCAAGAGACCCAGTACTTC
CASSTDSQETQYF